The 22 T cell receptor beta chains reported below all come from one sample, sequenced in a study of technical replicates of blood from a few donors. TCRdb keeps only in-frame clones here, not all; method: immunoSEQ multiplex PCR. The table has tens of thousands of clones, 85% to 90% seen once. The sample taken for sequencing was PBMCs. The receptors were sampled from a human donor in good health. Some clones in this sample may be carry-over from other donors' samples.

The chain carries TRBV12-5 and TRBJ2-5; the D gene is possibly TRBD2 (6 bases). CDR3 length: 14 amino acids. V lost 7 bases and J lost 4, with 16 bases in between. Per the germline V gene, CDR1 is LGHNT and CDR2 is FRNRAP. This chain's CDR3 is CASVDPGTPETQYF. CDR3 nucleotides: TGTGCTAGTGTCGACCCAGGGACTCCAGAGACCCAGTACTTC.

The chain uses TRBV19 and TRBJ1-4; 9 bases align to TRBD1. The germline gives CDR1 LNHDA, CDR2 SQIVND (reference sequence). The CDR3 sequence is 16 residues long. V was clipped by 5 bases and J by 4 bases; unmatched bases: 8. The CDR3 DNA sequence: TGTGCCAGTAGTCCCATGGGGACAGGGCTTAATGAAAAACTGTTTTTT. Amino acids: CASSPMGTGLNEKLFF. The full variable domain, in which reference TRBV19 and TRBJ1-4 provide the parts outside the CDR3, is DGGITQSPKYLFRKEGQNVTLSCEQNLNHDAMYWYRQDPGQGLRLIYYSQIVNDFQKGDIAEGYSVSREKKESFPLTVTSAQKNPTAFYLCASSPMGTGLNEKLFFGSGTQLSVL.

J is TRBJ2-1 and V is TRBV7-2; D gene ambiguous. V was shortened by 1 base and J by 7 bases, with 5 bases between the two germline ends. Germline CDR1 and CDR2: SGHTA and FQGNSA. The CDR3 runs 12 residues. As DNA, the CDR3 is TGTGCCAGCAGCTTAGGGAGAAATGAGCAGTTCTTC. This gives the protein CASSLGRNEQFF.

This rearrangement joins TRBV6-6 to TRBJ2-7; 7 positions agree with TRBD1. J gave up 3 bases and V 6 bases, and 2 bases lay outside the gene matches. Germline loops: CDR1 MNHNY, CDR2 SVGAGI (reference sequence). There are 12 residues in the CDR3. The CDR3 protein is CASSQGDYEQYF. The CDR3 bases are TGTGCCAGCAGCCAGGGGGACTACGAGCAGTACTTC.

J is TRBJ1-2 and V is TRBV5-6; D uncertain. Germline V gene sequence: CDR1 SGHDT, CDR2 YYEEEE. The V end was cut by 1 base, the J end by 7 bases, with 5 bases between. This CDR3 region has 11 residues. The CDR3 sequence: CASSLYGGYTF. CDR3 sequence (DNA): TGTGCCAGCAGCTTGTACGGTGGCTACACCTTC.

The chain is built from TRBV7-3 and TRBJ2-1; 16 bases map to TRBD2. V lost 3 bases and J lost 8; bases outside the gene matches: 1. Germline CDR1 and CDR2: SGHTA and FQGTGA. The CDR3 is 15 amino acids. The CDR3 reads CASSLGLAGGYEQFF. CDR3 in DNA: TGTGCCAGCAGCTTGGGACTAGCGGGGGGGTATGAGCAGTTCTTC.

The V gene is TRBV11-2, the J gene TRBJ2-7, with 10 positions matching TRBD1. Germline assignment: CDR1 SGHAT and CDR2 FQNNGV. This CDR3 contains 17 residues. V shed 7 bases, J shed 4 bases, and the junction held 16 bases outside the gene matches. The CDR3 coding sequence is TGTGCCAGCACCACTTACTTCACGACAGGGGGCACTTACGAGCAGTACTTC. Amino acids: CASTTYFTTGGTYEQYF.

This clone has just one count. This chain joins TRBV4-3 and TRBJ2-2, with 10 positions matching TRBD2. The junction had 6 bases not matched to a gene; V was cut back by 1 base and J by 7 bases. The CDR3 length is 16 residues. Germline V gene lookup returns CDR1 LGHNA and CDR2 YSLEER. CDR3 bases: TGCGCCAGCAGCCAAGTTAGCGGGGGGCTGAACGGGGAGCTGTTTTTT. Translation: CASSQVSGGLNGELFF.

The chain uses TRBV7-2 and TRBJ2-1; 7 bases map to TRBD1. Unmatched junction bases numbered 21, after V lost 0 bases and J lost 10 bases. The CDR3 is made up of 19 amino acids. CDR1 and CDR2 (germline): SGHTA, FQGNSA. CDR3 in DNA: TGTGCCAGCAGCTTAGCGGTGCAACAGGGGTTTACCCCAAGGGGAGAGCAGTTCTTC. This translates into CASSLAVQQGFTPRGEQFF.

The CDR3 sequence: CASRTDPNTGELFF. The CDR3 DNA reads TGTGCCAGCAGAACAGATCCAAACACCGGGGAGCTGTTTTTT. The genes are TRBV6-1 and TRBJ2-2; D is ambiguous. The CDR3 consists of 14 residues. V dropped 6 bases and J dropped 2 bases, with 10 bases sitting between them. Per germline, CDR1 MNHNS and CDR2 SASEGT.

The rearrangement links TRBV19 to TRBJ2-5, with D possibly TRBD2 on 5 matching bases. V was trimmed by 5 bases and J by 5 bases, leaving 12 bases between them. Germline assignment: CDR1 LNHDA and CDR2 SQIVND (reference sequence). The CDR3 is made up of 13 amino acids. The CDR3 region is CASSSGGRETQYF. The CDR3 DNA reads TGTGCCAGTAGTTCAGGCGGGCGGGAGACCCAGTACTTC.

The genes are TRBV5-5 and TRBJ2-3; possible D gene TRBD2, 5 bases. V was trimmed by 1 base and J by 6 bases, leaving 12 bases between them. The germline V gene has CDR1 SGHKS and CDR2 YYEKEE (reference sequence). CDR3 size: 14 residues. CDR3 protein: CASSLNLAVDTQYF. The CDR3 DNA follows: TGTGCCAGCAGCTTGAACCTAGCAGTTGATACGCAGTATTTT.

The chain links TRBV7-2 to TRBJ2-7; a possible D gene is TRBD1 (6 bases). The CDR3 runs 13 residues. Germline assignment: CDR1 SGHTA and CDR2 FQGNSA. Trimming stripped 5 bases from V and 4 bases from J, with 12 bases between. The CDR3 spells CASSVRGGYEQYF. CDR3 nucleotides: TGTGCCAGCAGCGTCAGGGGTGGATACGAGCAGTACTTC.

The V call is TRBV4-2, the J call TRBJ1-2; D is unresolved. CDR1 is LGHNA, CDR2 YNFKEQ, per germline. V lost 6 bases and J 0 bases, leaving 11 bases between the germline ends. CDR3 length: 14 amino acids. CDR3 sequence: CASSMQNSNYGYTF. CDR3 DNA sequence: TGTGCCAGCAGTATGCAAAACTCTAACTATGGCTACACCTTC.

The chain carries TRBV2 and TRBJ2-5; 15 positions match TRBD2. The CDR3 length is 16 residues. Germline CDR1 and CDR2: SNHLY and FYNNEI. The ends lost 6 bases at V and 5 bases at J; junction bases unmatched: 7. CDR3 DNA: TGTGCCAGCAGCCAGGGACTAGCGGGGGGAAGTGAGACCCAGTACTTC. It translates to CASSQGLAGGSETQYF.

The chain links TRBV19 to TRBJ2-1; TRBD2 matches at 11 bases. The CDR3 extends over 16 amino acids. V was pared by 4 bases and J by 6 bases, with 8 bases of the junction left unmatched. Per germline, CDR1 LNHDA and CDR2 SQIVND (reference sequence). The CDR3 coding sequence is TGTGCCAGTAGTACTAATAGCGGGGGGGCCTCCAATGAGCAGTTCTTC. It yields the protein CASSTNSGGASNEQFF. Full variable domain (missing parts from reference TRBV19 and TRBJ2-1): DGGITQSPKYLFRKEGQNVTLSCEQNLNHDAMYWYRQDPGQGLRLIYYSQIVNDFQKGDIAEGYSVSREKKESFPLTVTSAQKNPTAFYLCASSTNSGGASNEQFFGPGTRLTVL.

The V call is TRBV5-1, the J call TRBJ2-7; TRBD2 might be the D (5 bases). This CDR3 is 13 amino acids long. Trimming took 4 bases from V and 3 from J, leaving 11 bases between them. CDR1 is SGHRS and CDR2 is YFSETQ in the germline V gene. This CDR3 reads CASSRRSHYEQYF. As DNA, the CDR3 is TGCGCCAGCAGCAGGAGGTCCCACTACGAGCAGTACTTC.

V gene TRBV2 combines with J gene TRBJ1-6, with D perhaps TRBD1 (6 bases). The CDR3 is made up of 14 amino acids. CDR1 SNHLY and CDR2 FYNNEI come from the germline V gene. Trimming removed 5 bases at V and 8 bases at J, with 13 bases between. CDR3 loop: CASSSQGRDSPLHF. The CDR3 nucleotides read TGTGCCAGCAGTTCACAGGGCCGGGATTCACCCCTCCACTTT.

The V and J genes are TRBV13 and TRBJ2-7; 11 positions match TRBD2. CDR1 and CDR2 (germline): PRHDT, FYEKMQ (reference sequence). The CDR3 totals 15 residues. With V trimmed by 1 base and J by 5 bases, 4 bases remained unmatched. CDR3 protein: CASSLVGTSGDEQYF. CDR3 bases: TGTGCCAGCAGCTTAGTTGGGACTAGCGGAGACGAGCAGTACTTC.

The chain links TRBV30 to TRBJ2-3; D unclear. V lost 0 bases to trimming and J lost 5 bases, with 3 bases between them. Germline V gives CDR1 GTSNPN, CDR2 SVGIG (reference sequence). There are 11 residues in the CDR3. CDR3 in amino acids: CAWSVQDTQYF. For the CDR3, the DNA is TGTGCCTGGAGTGTACAAGATACGCAGTATTTT.

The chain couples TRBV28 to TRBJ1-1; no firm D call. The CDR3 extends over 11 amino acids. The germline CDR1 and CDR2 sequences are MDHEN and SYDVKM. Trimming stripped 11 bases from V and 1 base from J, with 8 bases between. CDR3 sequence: CAVEKNTEAFF. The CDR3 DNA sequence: TGTGCCGTCGAGAAGAACACTGAAGCTTTCTTT.

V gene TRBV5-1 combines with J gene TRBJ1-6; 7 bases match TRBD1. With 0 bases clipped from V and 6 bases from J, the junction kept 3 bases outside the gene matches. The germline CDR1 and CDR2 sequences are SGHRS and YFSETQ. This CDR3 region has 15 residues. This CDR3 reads CASSLGQGGNSPLHF. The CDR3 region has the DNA TGCGCCAGCAGCTTGGGACAGGGCGGTAATTCACCCCTCCACTTT.